Listed below are T cell receptor beta chains from one sample, sequenced in a study of blood T cell repertoires in COVID-19. Clones were sequenced by immunoSEQ multiplex PCR, and TCRdb holds only the in-frame ones, with some missing. The sample lists 150,000 to 200,000 clones; approximately 86% were seen once. Sequencing was carried out using peripheral blood. The receptor set was obtained from a man aged 65 to 79 with acute or convalescent COVID-19. Each CDR3 is given with its conserved first and last residue. A D gene is named only where the DNA matches it firmly. Clone sizes are given selectively: once, few, many, or a class where the clone is expanded.

J gene,D gene,V gene,clone size,CDR3 protein,CDR3 DNA
TRBJ1-3,TRBD1,TRBV27,.,CASSSRQGQDTIYF,TGTGCCAGCAGTTCCCGACAGGGTCAAGACACCATATATTTT
TRBJ2-6,.,TRBV24-1,.,CATSSPGVSGANVLTF,TGTGCCACCAGTTCCCCGGGAGTCTCTGGGGCCAACGTCCTGACTTTC
TRBJ1-1,TRBD1,TRBV7-8,.,CASSPGQGGDTEAFF,TGTGCCAGCAGCCCCGGACAGGGAGGGGACACTGAAGCTTTCTTT
TRBJ1-1,TRBD1,TRBV19,.,CASSHTGGHTEAFF,TGTGCCAGTAGTCATACAGGGGGACACACTGAAGCTTTCTTT
TRBJ2-7,.,TRBV7-3,few,CASTSEGGSYEQYF,TGTGCCAGCACCAGCGAAGGTGGCTCCTACGAGCAGTACTTC
TRBJ2-5,TRBD2,TRBV4-2,.,CASSQDPASGGHNQETQYF,TGTGCCAGCAGCCAAGATCCGGCTAGCGGGGGGCACAATCAAGAGACCCAGTACTTC
TRBJ1-3,.,TRBV9,.,CASSVGGVTGNTIYF,TGTGCCAGCAGCGTAGGGGGGGTAACTGGAAACACCATATATTTT
TRBJ1-4,.,TRBV28,few,CASRSQLGPAGEKLFF,TGTGCCAGCAGGTCCCAATTGGGCCCGGCGGGTGAAAAACTGTTTTTT
TRBJ1-6,.,TRBV28,.,CASSLWTVYNSPLHF,TGTGCCAGCAGTTTATGGACAGTCTATAATTCACCCCTCCACTTT
TRBJ2-7,.,TRBV11-2,once,CASPRDTSYEQYF,TGTGCCAGCCCCCGGGACACCTCCTACGAGCAGTACTTC
TRBJ2-3,.,TRBV5-1,.,CASSLDYREDTQYF,TGCGCCAGCAGCTTAGACTACAGGGAAGATACGCAGTATTTT
TRBJ2-1,TRBD2,TRBV25-1,.,CASRRLAGIDEQFF,TGTGCCAGCAGGCGACTAGCGGGTATCGATGAGCAGTTCTTC
TRBJ2-3,TRBD2,TRBV19,once,CASREEGSTDTQYF,TGTGCCAGCCGGGAGGAGGGGAGCACAGATACGCAGTATTTT
TRBJ2-2,.,TRBV28,.,CASSLSIVGELFF,TGTGCCAGCAGTTTATCAATTGTCGGGGAGCTGTTTTTT
TRBJ2-2,TRBD1,TRBV24-1,.,CATGTEKNTGELFF,TGTGCCACCGGGACAGAGAAAAACACCGGGGAGCTGTTTTTT
TRBJ2-1,TRBD2,TRBV29-1,.,CSVEDWTSGVVEFF,TGCAGCGTTGAAGATTGGACTAGCGGGGTTGTAGAGTTCTTC
TRBJ2-7,TRBD2,TRBV6-2/TRBV6-3,.,CASSPGLAGGGRWSRGSYEQYF,TGTGCCAGCAGCCCCGGACTAGCGGGAGGAGGGAGGTGGTCCAGGGGGTCCTACGAGCAGTACTTC
TRBJ2-5,.,TRBV4-3,.,CASSHSRQGGETQYF,TGCGCCAGCAGCCACTCCAGACAGGGAGGAGAGACCCAGTACTTC
TRBJ1-2,TRBD1,TRBV28,.,CASTLSSGGWTGYTF,TGTGCCAGCACCCTTAGTTCAGGGGGCTGGACTGGCTACACCTTC
TRBJ2-7,.,TRBV3-1/TRBV3-2,.,CASSQAVRSYEQYF,TGTGCCAGCAGCCAAGCCGTCAGATCCTACGAGCAGTACTTC
TRBJ2-7,.,TRBV25-1,.,CASSGPTTRGHYSYEQYF,TGTGCCAGCAGTGGCCCCACAACACGGGGACACTACTCCTACGAGCAGTACTTC
TRBJ2-1,TRBD1,TRBV29-1,.,CSVEDPGQLGGEQFF,TGCAGCGTTGAAGATCCGGGACAGTTAGGGGGTGAGCAGTTCTTC